This T cell receptor beta chain was documented in a study of T cells in Graves' hyperthyroidism and ophthalmopathy. Amplification of TCR beta CDR3 regions was performed using RNA transcripts as template. With the HTBI primer set, the TCR CDR3 went through a first round of RT-PCR. TCRdb independently ran MiXCR on the multiplex PCR reads; one entry per CDR3 protein. The sample lists hundreds of thousands of distinct CDR3 sequences, about 18% occurring once. Study-level points and caveats: Blood also showed most of the thyroid clonotypes that were expanded above 0.001.

This clonotype showed up many times. Its cognate antigen is unknown. The sample taken for sequencing was blood. The clonotype originates from a woman between 18 and 29 years old with Graves' hyperthyroidism.

The CDR3, as DNA: TGTGCCAGCGAGGCGACAGTCGCTGGGGCCAACGTCCTGACTTTC. It encodes CASEATVAGANVLTF. J is TRBJ2-6 and V is TRBV2; possible D gene TRBD1, 5 bases. The CDR3 has 15 residues. Looked up from germline, CDR1 is SNHLY and CDR2 is FYNNEI. Trimming cost V 8 bases and J 2 bases, with 13 bases left between them.